Described below is a single TCR beta chain sequence and its context. The PCR had 60 Vbeta and 13 Jbeta primers. Only in-frame clones appear in the TCRdb table, and some are missing; sequencing was by immunoSEQ multiplex PCR. The data contain around 94,000 clones, 70% to 80% of them singletons. The data were obtained in a study of cytomegalovirus exposure and HLA in healthy donors. In the study overall: Drawn from HLA-typed donors, around 85 million unique TCRs were held in an early data release.

Each of the donors was a healthy bone marrow donor. The source is a male donor in good health and CMV-seropositive. Sequencing was done on a sample of PBMCs.

In DNA form, the CDR3 reads TGTGCCAGCTCACCACCGAACGCGGAAAATGAAAAACTGTTTTTT. Translating it yields CASSPPNAENEKLFF. The chain couples TRBV18 to TRBJ1-4; no definite D call. Germline values: CDR1 KGHSH, CDR2 LQKENI. The CDR3 totals 15 residues. The V and J ends lost 0 bases and 5 bases respectively, with 10 bases between them.